This T cell receptor (beta chain) was recovered during a study of naive CD8 T cells in extremely preterm neonates. Whole-study findings and limits: Preterm neonates shared more CDR3 nucleotide sequences (roughly 2.7%) than older groups. Preterm CDR3s were shorter than older groups', with fewer N additions and less trimming.

Remarks on this clone: Its matching antigen is unknown.

TCRdb keeps only in-frame clones here, not all; method: immunoSEQ multiplex PCR. The sample lists 20,000 or so clones, 88% occurring once. Extremely preterm deliveries at about 22-27 weeks of gestation provided the preterm samples. V was clipped by 0 bases and J by 8 bases; unmatched bases: 0. Germline V gene sequence: CDR1 SEHNR, CDR2 FQNEAQ (reference sequence). This CDR3 comprises 12 residues. The specimen sequenced was naive CD8+ T cells from cord blood. This TCR derives from a boy who was born preterm. The chain joins TRBV7-9 to TRBJ1-2; 7 bases line up with TRBD1. CDR3 nucleotide sequence: TGTGCCAGCAGCTTAGCAGGGGGCGGCTACACCTTC. It codes for CASSLAGGGYTF.